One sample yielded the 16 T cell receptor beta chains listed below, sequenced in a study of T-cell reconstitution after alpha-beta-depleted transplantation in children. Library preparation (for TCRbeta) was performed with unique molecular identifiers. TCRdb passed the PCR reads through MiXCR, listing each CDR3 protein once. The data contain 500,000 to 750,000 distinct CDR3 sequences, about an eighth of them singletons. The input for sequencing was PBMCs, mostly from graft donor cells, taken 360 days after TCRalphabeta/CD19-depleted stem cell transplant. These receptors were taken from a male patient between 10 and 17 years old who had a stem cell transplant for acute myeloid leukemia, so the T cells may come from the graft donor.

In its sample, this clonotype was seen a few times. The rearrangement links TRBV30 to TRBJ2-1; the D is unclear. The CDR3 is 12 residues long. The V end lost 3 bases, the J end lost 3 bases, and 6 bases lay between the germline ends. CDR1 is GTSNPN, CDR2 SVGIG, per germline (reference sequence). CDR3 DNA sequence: TGTGCCTGGAGGACGGACTACAATGAGCAGTTCTTC. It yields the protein CAWRTDYNEQFF.

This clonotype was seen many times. The CDR3 coding sequence is TGCAGCGTTAGACCAACGATCTCCTACGAGCAGTACTTC. Encoded protein: CSVRPTISYEQYF. V is TRBV29-1 and J is TRBJ2-7; D is unresolved. The CDR3 runs 13 residues. CDR1 is SQVTM and CDR2 is ANQGSEA in the germline V gene. The ends were cut back, 5 bases at V and 0 bases at J, with 11 bases in the middle.

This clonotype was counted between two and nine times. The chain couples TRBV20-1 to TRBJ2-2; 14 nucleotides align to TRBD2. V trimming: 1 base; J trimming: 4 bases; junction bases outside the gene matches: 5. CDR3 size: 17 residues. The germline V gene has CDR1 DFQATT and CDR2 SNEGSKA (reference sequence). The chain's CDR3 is CSARGLAGGPGTGELFF. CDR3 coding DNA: TGCAGTGCTAGAGGACTAGCGGGAGGGCCCGGCACCGGGGAGCTGTTTTTT.

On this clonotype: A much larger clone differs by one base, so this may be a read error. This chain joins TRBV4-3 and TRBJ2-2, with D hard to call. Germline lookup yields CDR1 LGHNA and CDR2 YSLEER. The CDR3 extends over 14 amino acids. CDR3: CSSSQEGTTGELFF. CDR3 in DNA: TGCTCCAGCAGCCAAGAAGGTACCACCGGGGAGCTGTTTTTT.

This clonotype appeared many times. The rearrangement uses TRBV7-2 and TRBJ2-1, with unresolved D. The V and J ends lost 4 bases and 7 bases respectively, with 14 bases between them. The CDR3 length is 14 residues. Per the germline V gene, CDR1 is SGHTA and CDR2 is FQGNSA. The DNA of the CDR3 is TGTGCCAGCAGCTCTCCAGATCGAAGGAATGAGCAGTTCTTC. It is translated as CASSSPDRRNEQFF.

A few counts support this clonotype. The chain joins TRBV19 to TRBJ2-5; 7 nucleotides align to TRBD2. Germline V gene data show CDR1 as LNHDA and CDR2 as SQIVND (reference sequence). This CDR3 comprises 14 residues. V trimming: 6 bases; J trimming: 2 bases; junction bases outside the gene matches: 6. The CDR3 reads CASSTREWQETQYF. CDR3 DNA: TGTGCCAGTAGCACGCGGGAGTGGCAAGAGACCCAGTACTTC.

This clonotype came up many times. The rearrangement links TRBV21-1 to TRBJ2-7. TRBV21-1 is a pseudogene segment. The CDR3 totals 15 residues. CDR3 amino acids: CASSKDGFRSYEQYF. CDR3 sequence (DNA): TGTGCCAGCAGCAAAGACGGTTTCCGCTCCTACGAGCAGTACTTC.

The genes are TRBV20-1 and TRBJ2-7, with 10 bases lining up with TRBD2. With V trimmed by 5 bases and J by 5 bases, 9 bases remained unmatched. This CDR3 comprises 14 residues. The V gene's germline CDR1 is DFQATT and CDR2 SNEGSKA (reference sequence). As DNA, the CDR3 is TGCAGTGCTTTTACTAGCGGGATTATAAACGAGCAGTACTTC. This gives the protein CSAFTSGIINEQYF.

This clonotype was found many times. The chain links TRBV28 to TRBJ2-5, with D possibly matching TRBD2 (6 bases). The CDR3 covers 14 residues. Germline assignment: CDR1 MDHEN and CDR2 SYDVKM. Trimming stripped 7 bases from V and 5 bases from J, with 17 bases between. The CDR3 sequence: CASNSEEGRETQYF. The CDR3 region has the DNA TGTGCCAGCAATTCCGAGGAGGGAAGGGAGACCCAGTACTTC.

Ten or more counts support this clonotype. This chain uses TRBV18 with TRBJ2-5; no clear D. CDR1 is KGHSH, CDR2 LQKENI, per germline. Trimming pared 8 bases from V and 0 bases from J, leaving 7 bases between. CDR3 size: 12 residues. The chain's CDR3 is CASSQYQETQYF. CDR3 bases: TGTGCCAGCAGCCAGTACCAAGAGACCCAGTACTTC.

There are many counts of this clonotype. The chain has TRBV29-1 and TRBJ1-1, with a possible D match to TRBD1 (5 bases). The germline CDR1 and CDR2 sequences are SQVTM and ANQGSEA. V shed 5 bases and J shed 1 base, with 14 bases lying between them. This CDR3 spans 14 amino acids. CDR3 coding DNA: TGCAGCGTTCTCAGGGTCCCACCGAACACTGAAGCTTTCTTT. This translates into CSVLRVPPNTEAFF.

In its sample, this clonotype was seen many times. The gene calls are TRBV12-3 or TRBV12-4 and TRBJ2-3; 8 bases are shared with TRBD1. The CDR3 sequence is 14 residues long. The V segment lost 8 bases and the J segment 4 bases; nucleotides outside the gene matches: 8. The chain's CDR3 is CASGRQGFADTQYF. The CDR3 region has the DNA TGTGCCAGCGGCAGACAGGGGTTCGCAGATACGCAGTATTTT.

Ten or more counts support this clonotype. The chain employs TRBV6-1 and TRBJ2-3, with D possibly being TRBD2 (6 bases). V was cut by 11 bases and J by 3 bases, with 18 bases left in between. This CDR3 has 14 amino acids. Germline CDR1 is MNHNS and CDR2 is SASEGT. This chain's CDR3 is CAVRGLATTDTQYF. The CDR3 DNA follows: TGTGCCGTCCGAGGTCTAGCGACAACAGATACGCAGTATTTT.

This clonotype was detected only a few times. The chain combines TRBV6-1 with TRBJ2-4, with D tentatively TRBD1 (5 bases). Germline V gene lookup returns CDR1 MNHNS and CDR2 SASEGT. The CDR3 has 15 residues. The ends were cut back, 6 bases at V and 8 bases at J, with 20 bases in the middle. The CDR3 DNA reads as TGTGCCAGCAGCCCCGGCGCGGCCCTAGGGGACATTCAGTACTTC. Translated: CASSPGAALGDIQYF.

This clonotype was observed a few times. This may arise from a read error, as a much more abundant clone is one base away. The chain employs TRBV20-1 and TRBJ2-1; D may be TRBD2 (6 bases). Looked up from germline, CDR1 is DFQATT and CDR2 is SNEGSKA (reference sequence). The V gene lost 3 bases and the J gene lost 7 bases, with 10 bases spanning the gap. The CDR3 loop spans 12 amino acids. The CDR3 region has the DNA TGCAGTGCTAGCGGGAGCGTGAATGAGCAGTTCTTC. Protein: CSASGSVNEQFF.

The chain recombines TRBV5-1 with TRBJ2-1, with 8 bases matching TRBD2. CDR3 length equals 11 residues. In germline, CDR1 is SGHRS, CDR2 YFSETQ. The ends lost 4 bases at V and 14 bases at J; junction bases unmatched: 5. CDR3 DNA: TGCGCCAGCAGCAGAACGGGACTAGAGTTCTTC. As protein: CASSRTGLEFF.